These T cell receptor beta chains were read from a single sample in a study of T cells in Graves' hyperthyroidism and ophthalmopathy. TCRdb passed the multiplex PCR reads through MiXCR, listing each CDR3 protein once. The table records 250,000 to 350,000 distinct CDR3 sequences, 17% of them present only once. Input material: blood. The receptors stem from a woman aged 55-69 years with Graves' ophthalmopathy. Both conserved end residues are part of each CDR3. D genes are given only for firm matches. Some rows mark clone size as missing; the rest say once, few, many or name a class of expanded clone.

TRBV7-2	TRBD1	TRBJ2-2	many	TGTGCCAGCAGTTTACCCTTCCCGGGACAGGGGTACACCGGGGAGCTGTTTTTT	CASSLPFPGQGYTGELFF
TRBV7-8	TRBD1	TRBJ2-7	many	TGTGCCAGCAGCTCCATTCGGGACAGGGGTTTTTACGAGCAGTACTTC	CASSSIRDRGFYEQYF
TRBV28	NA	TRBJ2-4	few	TGTGCCAGCAGTTTAGCCGAACTAGCCAAAAACATTCAGTACTTC	CASSLAELAKNIQYF
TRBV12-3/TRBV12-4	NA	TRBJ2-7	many	TGTGCCAGCAGCAATTTAGCCCAGGGGCCAAAATCCTACGAGCAGTACTTC	CASSNLAQGPKSYEQYF
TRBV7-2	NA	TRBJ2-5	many	TGTGCCAGCAGCTCAACAGAGACCCAGTACTTC	CASSSTETQYF
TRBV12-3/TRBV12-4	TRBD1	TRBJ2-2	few	TGTGCCAGCAGTTCGGACAGGGGGGGTCCACTGGGACTGTTTTTT	CASSSDRGGPLGLFF
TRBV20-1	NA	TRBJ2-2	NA	TGCAGTGCTCTACGACCAGGGGTCACCGGGGAGCTGTTTTTT	CSALRPGVTGELFF
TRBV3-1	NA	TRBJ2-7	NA	TGTGCCAGCAGCCAAGAACCCCTGCCCTACGAGCAGTACTTC	CASSQEPLPYEQYF
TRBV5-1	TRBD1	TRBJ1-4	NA	TGCGCCAGCAGCCCGGCGGGACAGGGGAATGAAAAACTGTTTTTT	CASSPAGQGNEKLFF
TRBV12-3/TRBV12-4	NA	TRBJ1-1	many	TGTGCCAGCAGTTTAGCGCTCGCGGACGTTGAAGCTTTCTTT	CASSLALADVEAFF
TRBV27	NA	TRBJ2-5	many	TGTGCCAGCCATAGGGCGGGAATACAAGAGACCCAGTACTTC	CASHRAGIQETQYF
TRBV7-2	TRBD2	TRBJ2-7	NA	TGTGCCAGCAGCTTCGAGCGGGGGCGTCCCTACGAGCAGTACTTC	CASSFERGRPYEQYF
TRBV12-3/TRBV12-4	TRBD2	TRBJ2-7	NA	TGTGCCAGCAGTCTACAGACTAGCGGGGGGAGACACGAGCAGTACTTC	CASSLQTSGGRHEQYF
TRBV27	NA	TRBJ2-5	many	TGTGCCAGCAGTTCTCGCACGGGGGAGACCCAGTACTTC	CASSSRTGETQYF
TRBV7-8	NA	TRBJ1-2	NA	TGTGCCAGCACCAGGGGTAGGTTTGCGGGGCCCGCTTCGACCTATGGCTACACCTTC	CASTRGRFAGPASTYGYTF
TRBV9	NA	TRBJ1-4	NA	TGTGCCAGCGGGCGACAGGACGGGGGGGGGAAACTGTTTTTT	CASGRQDGGGKLFF
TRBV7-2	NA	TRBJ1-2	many	TGTGCCAGCAGCTTTCTGTCTGGCAGGGGTGGCTACACCTTC	CASSFLSGRGGYTF
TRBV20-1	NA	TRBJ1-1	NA	TGCAGTGCCAAATTTACCGCGAACACTGAAGCTTTCTTT	CSAKFTANTEAFF
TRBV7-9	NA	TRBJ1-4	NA	TGTGCTACAGGGTTACCTAATGAAAAACTGTTTTTT	CATGLPNEKLFF
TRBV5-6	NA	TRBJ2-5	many	TGTGCCAGCAGGCGGGGTCCAGGGGCAGAGACCCAGTACTTC	CASRRGPGAETQYF
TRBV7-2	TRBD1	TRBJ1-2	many	TGTGCCAGCAGCCCCCTCGGACAGGCCTATGGCTACACCTTC	CASSPLGQAYGYTF
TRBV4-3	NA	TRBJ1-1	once	TGCGCCAGCAGCCAAGTATACAGGAACACTGAAGCTTTCTTT	CASSQVYRNTEAFF
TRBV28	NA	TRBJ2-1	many	TGTGCCAGCAGTTTCGGCGGGACCCACAATGAGCAGTTCTTC	CASSFGGTHNEQFF
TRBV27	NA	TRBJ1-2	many	TGTGCCAGCAGTTTAGGGGGTGTTGGGTCTGGCTACACCTTC	CASSLGGVGSGYTF
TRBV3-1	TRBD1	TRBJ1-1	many	TGTGCCAGCAGCCCTCGACAGGGGCTGAACACTGAAGCTTTCTTT	CASSPRQGLNTEAFF
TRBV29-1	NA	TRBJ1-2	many	TGCAGCGTCTCGGGGGGCACGCTTTTCTATGGCTACACCTTC	CSVSGGTLFYGYTF
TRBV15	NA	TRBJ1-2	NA	TGTGCCACCAGCAGTGGGTTCCGGGGAGATGGCTACACCTTC	CATSSGFRGDGYTF
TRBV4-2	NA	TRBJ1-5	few	TGTGCCAGCAGCCAAGATGGGTTCGGGGGCGGCCTCAATCAGCCCCAGCATTTT	CASSQDGFGGGLNQPQHF
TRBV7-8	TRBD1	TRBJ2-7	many	TGTGCCAGCAGCCTCCGGGACAGGGGCGCGGGCGAGCAGTACTTC	CASSLRDRGAGEQYF
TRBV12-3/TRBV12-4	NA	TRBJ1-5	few	TGTGCCAGCAGTTTATGGTCCCCTCTCGGGGGGGATTCTCAGCCCCAGCATTTT	CASSLWSPLGGDSQPQHF
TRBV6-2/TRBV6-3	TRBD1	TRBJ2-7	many	TGTGCCAGCAGTTATCTCTTCGGGACAGGGCGAGACGAGCAGTACTTC	CASSYLFGTGRDEQYF
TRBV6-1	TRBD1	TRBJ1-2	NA	TGTGCCAGCACTTTACCCCGGACAGGGTACGACACGGGTGGCTACACCTTC	CASTLPRTGYDTGGYTF
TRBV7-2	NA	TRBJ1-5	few	TGTGCCAGCAGCTTCGCTGGGAATAGCAATCAGCCCCAGCATTTT	CASSFAGNSNQPQHF
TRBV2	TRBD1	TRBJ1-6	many	TGTGCCGAAAATGTGGGGACAGCGGATTCACCCCTCCACTTT	CAENVGTADSPLHF
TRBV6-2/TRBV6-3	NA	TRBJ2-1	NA	TGTGCCAGCAGTTACTCTAGGACGTCCAGACCCTACAATGAGCAGTTCTTC	CASSYSRTSRPYNEQFF
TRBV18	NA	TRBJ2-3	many	TGTGCCAGCTCACCAAGTATAGCAGATACGCAGTATTTT	CASSPSIADTQYF
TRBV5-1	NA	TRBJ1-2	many	TGCGCCAGCAGCTTGGAGCCATATAACTATGGCTACACCTTC	CASSLEPYNYGYTF
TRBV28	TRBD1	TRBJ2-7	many	TGTGCCAGCAGTTTATCTGGGACAGGGGCAGCCTACGAGCAGTACTTC	CASSLSGTGAAYEQYF
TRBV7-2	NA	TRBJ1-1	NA	TGTGCCAGCAGCTTAGGGGCACGGGACTCAAACACTGAAGCTTTCTTT	CASSLGARDSNTEAFF
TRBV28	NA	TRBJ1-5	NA	TGTGCCAGTAGGGCCTACAATCAGCCCCAGCATTTT	CASRAYNQPQHF
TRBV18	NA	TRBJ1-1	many	TGTGCCAGCTCGCCAACAGTGAACACTGAAGCTTTCTTT	CASSPTVNTEAFF
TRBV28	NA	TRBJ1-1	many	TGTGCCAGCAGTTTATTCCAGGCAATCGGGGCTTTCTTT	CASSLFQAIGAFF
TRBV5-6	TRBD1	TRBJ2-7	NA	TGTGCCAGCAGCGTAGACAGGGGGCACTACGAGCAGTACTTC	CASSVDRGHYEQYF